The rows below give T cell receptor beta chains drawn from one sample of a study of response to subunit inactivated influenza vaccine. TCRdb recomputed calls from the RT-PCR reads with MiXCR, one row per CDR3 protein. The table has 450,000 to 500,000 distinct CDR3 sequences, 9.5% to 12% seen once; the top ten hold roughly 12%. The sequenced sample was PBMCs from blood, obtained around seven weeks after vaccination. The receptors derive from a man in his forties or fifties who received an inactivated influenza vaccine. The CDR3 runs from the conserved cysteine through the conserved F or W. A D gene is named only where the DNA matches it firmly. The listing skips clone size in some rows; elsewhere it reads once, few, many or a size class.

D: NA; J: TRBJ2-5; length: 14; V: TRBV12-3/TRBV12-4; size: many; DNA: TGTGCCAGCAGTTTTGTGGGAAAGGAAGAGACCCAGTACTTC; CDR3: CASSFVGKEETQYF
D: NA; J: TRBJ1-1; length: 16; V: TRBV12-5; size: NA; DNA: TGTGCTAGTGGTTTGTCGTCGACAGGAGGTAACACTGAAGCTTTCTTT; CDR3: CASGLSSTGGNTEAFF
D: NA; J: TRBJ2-1; length: 13; V: TRBV3-1; size: NA; DNA: TGTGCCAGCAGGGACCCGAATCTCAATGAGCAGTTCTTC; CDR3: CASRDPNLNEQFF
D: NA; J: TRBJ2-3; length: 13; V: TRBV14; size: NA; DNA: TGTGCCAGCAGCCAAGACGAGCTGGATACGCAGTATTTT; CDR3: CASSQDELDTQYF
D: NA; J: TRBJ2-7; length: 12; V: TRBV18; size: few; DNA: TGTGCCAGCTCGTGGTCCTCCTACGAGCAGTACTTC; CDR3: CASSWSSYEQYF
D: NA; J: TRBJ2-1; length: 15; V: TRBV24-1; size: many; DNA: TGTGCCACCCGTCCGGGCTGGGGGCCCAACAATGAGCAGTTCTTC; CDR3: CATRPGWGPNNEQFF
D: NA; J: TRBJ1-2; length: 13; V: TRBV20-1; size: few; DNA: TGCAGTGCCCCTCATCTTAGCCGGGCCGGCTACACCTTC; CDR3: CSAPHLSRAGYTF
D: NA; J: TRBJ2-5; length: 13; V: TRBV6-1; size: many; DNA: TGTGCCAGCAAGGTGCGCGGCCAAGAGACCCAGTACTTC; CDR3: CASKVRGQETQYF
D: NA; J: TRBJ1-2; length: 14; V: TRBV28; size: NA; DNA: TGTGCCAGCAGCCATAAAGGGACAATAGCTGGCTACACCTTC; CDR3: CASSHKGTIAGYTF
D: NA; J: TRBJ2-7; length: 13; V: TRBV6-2/TRBV6-3; size: many; DNA: TGTGCCAGCAGTTACACAGGACAGTACGAGCAGTACTTC; CDR3: CASSYTGQYEQYF
D: NA; J: TRBJ2-2; length: 16; V: TRBV20-1; size: few; DNA: TGCAGTGCTAGAGATGCCGGGGGAGAAAACACCGGGGAGCTGTTTTTT; CDR3: CSARDAGGENTGELFF
D: NA; J: TRBJ2-4; length: 12; V: TRBV3-1; size: many; DNA: TGTGCCAGCAGCCGAGACCGCAACATTCAGTACTTC; CDR3: CASSRDRNIQYF
D: NA; J: TRBJ1-6; length: 15; V: TRBV5-1; size: many; DNA: TGCGCCAGCAGCTTGTATCAGGATCCTTCTTCACCCCTCCACTTT; CDR3: CASSLYQDPSSPLHF
D: NA; J: TRBJ1-2; length: 10; V: TRBV7-2; size: many; DNA: TGTGCCAGCAGCTTAGATAGCTACACCTTC; CDR3: CASSLDSYTF
D: NA; J: TRBJ2-7; length: 15; V: TRBV6-5; size: NA; DNA: TGTGCCAGCAGTTACTTGCGGGTTTCGACCTACGAGCAGTACTTC; CDR3: CASSYLRVSTYEQYF
D: TRBD2; J: TRBJ2-7; length: 13; V: TRBV10-3; size: many; DNA: TGTGCCATCAGCCTAGCGGGAGTCCCCGAGCAGTACTTC; CDR3: CAISLAGVPEQYF
D: NA; J: TRBJ1-5; length: 14; V: TRBV10-3; size: few; DNA: TGTGCCATCAGTGAAGCCTCAATTAGTCAGCCCCAGCATTTT; CDR3: CAISEASISQPQHF
D: TRBD2; J: TRBJ2-5; length: 17; V: TRBV3-1; size: few; DNA: TGTGCCAGCAGCCAAGATTTGCGGGGGGGTCGCAGAGAGACCCAGTACTTC; CDR3: CASSQDLRGGRRETQYF
D: TRBD1; J: TRBJ2-7; length: 14; V: TRBV4-3; size: NA; DNA: TGCGCCAGCAGCCTTACGGGACAGGGGGGCGAGCAGTACTTC; CDR3: CASSLTGQGGEQYF
D: NA; J: TRBJ2-7; length: 14; V: TRBV7-2; size: few; DNA: TGTGCCAGCAGCTTAGTTGCGGGAAACTACGAGCAGTACTTC; CDR3: CASSLVAGNYEQYF
D: NA; J: TRBJ1-2; length: 14; V: TRBV5-1; size: NA; DNA: TGCGCCAGCAGCTTGGACGGGGCAGGCTATGGCTACACCTTC; CDR3: CASSLDGAGYGYTF
D: TRBD2; J: TRBJ2-1; length: 14; V: TRBV19; size: few; DNA: TGTGCCAGTAGTGATCGACTAGCGGGGTCTGAGCAGTTCTTC; CDR3: CASSDRLAGSEQFF
D: NA; J: TRBJ2-1; length: 15; V: TRBV7-3; size: few; DNA: TGTGCCAGCAGCATCTCCCGGGACGGGGTGGGTGAGCAGTTCTTC; CDR3: CASSISRDGVGEQFF
D: TRBD2; J: TRBJ2-2; length: 18; V: TRBV11-2; size: NA; DNA: TGTGCCAGCAGCACCCCAGCGGGGGCCATTCTGGGGGCCGGGGAGCTGTTTTTT; CDR3: CASSTPAGAILGAGELFF
D: NA; J: TRBJ2-7; length: 16; V: TRBV6-1; size: NA; DNA: TGTGCCAGCAGTCGAACCTGGGGGGTCGCTCTCTACGAGCAGTACTTC; CDR3: CASSRTWGVALYEQYF
D: NA; J: TRBJ1-5; length: 15; V: TRBV4-2; size: many; DNA: TGTGCCAGCAGCCCCGGATCGGGGAAGGCTCAGCCCCAGCATTTT; CDR3: CASSPGSGKAQPQHF
D: NA; J: TRBJ2-7; length: 15; V: TRBV9; size: few; DNA: TGTGCCAGCAGCGTAGGCCCGGGGCAGCTCTACGAGCAGTACTTC; CDR3: CASSVGPGQLYEQYF
D: NA; J: TRBJ2-2; length: 12; V: TRBV7-8; size: few; DNA: TGTGCCAGCAGCTTAGGACTCAAAGAGCTGTTTTTT; CDR3: CASSLGLKELFF
D: NA; J: TRBJ2-7; length: 17; V: TRBV7-2; size: NA; DNA: TGTGCCAGCAGCTTGGTCGGACTCTTCCCCAGGGACTACGAGCAGTACTTC; CDR3: CASSLVGLFPRDYEQYF
D: TRBD2; J: TRBJ2-7; length: 16; V: TRBV27; size: few; DNA: TGTGCCAGCAGTCCCTATGGGACTAGCGGGTTCTACGAGCAGTACTTC; CDR3: CASSPYGTSGFYEQYF
D: NA; J: TRBJ2-3; length: 15; V: TRBV7-2; size: many; DNA: NA; CDR3: CASSLVGQGASLRYF
D: NA; J: TRBJ1-5; length: 14; V: TRBV7-9; size: many; DNA: TGTGCCAGCAGCTCCGAACCAGGCAATCAGCCCCAGCATTTT; CDR3: CASSSEPGNQPQHF
D: TRBD1; J: TRBJ1-5; length: 17; V: TRBV27; size: NA; DNA: TGTGCCAGCAGTTTGACCGGGACAGGGCACACCAATCAGCCCCAGCATTTT; CDR3: CASSLTGTGHTNQPQHF
D: NA; J: TRBJ2-5; length: 14; V: TRBV6-2/TRBV6-3; size: NA; DNA: TGTGCCAGCAGCGAGGACGGTCTTGAAGAGACCCAGTACTTC; CDR3: CASSEDGLEETQYF
D: TRBD2; J: TRBJ2-5; length: 15; V: TRBV5-1; size: many; DNA: TGCGCCAGCAGCATCAGACTAGCGGGAGGAGAGACCCAGTACTTC; CDR3: CASSIRLAGGETQYF
D: NA; J: TRBJ1-6; length: 14; V: TRBV7-3; size: NA; DNA: TGTGCCAGCAGCTTTGGGGGCCGAAATTCACCCCTCCACTTT; CDR3: CASSFGGRNSPLHF
D: NA; J: TRBJ2-1; length: 15; V: TRBV4-3; size: NA; DNA: TGCGCCAGCAGCCAAGAACTAGGAAGTTACAATGAGCAGTTCTTC; CDR3: CASSQELGSYNEQFF
D: NA; J: TRBJ2-1; length: 14; V: TRBV12-3/TRBV12-4; size: NA; DNA: TGTGCCAGCAGTTCGAGGGGGGAGGTCGATGAGCAGTTCTTC; CDR3: CASSSRGEVDEQFF
D: NA; J: TRBJ2-1; length: 16; V: TRBV5-1; size: few; DNA: TGCGCCAGCAGCTTGGGAGGGACGGACCCCGCCAATGAGCAGTTCTTC; CDR3: CASSLGGTDPANEQFF
D: TRBD2; J: TRBJ2-5; length: 13; V: TRBV3-1; size: NA; DNA: TGTGCCAGCAGCCCGGGGGGAGAGAGGACCCAGTACTTC; CDR3: CASSPGGERTQYF
D: NA; J: TRBJ2-1; length: 11; V: TRBV10-2; size: NA; DNA: TGCGCCAGCAGTGAGGTAGTTGAGCAGTTCTTC; CDR3: CASSEVVEQFF